The 29 T cell receptor beta chains listed next were all sequenced from one sample in a study of blood T cell repertoires in COVID-19. Sequenced by immunoSEQ multiplex PCR; TCRdb stores in-frame clones only, minus some. The table has 110,000 to 150,000 clones, over 80% seen once. Specimen: peripheral blood. The receptor set was obtained from a woman aged 45 to 65 with acute or convalescent COVID-19.

As concerns this clone: The sample carries other DNA sequences with the same CDR3. The chain has TRBV9 and TRBJ1-4, with D maybe TRBD1 (5 bases). The CDR3 consists of 15 residues. Germline loops: CDR1 SGDLS, CDR2 YYNGEE. V lost 0 bases and J 8 bases, leaving 14 bases between the germline ends. The CDR3 DNA reads as TGTGCCAGCAGCGTAGGGGGCAGAGAAGGGGAAAAACTGTTTTTT. Its translation is CASSVGGREGEKLFF.

The V and J genes are TRBV6-1 and TRBJ2-2, with TRBD2 matching 7 bases. V shed 2 bases, J shed 11 bases, and the junction held 5 bases outside the gene matches. CDR3 length equals 13 residues. The germline V gene encodes CDR1 MNHNS and CDR2 SASEGT. Written as DNA, the CDR3 is TGTGCCAGCAGTGAACGCGGGGGATTAGAGCTGTTTTTT. Translated, it gives CASSERGGLELFF.

This chain uses TRBV19 with TRBJ2-7, with 8 bases identical to TRBD1. The CDR3 spans 17 residues. J lost 7 bases, V lost 6 bases, and 20 bases had no gene match. The germline gives CDR1 LNHDA, CDR2 SQIVND (reference sequence). The CDR3 nucleotides are TGTGCCAGTAGCCATTCCAGGGGGCGAGGATTCTTCGGGGAGCAGTACTTC. Translated, it gives CASSHSRGRGFFGEQYF.

The chain combines TRBV5-1 with TRBJ1-1; D is uncertain. Germline lookup yields CDR1 SGHRS and CDR2 YFSETQ. The V end was cut by 0 bases, the J end by 4 bases, with 13 bases between. The CDR3 runs 15 residues. The CDR3 nucleotides read TGCGCCAGCAGCTTGGGGCCAGGTGTTGGCACTGAAGCTTTCTTT. It encodes CASSLGPGVGTEAFF.

This chain links TRBV7-6 with TRBJ2-1; tentatively, D is TRBD2 (5 bases). Trimming shortened V by 5 bases and J by 4 bases, and 9 bases separated the two germline ends. The CDR3 loop spans 13 amino acids. CDR1 SGHVS and CDR2 FNYEAQ come from the germline V gene. The CDR3 DNA reads TGTGCCAGCAGCCCCGAGGGTTACAATGAGCAGTTCTTC. It specifies CASSPEGYNEQFF.

V is TRBV19 and J is TRBJ1-1, with a tentative D call TRBD1 (6 bases). The CDR3 runs 13 residues. Deletions cut 8 bases from V and 3 bases from J, with 13 bases between. CDR1 is LNHDA and CDR2 is SQIVND in the germline V gene (reference sequence). CDR3 sequence reads: CASGGALHTEAFF. The CDR3 bases are TGTGCCAGTGGGGGGGCCCTGCACACTGAAGCTTTCTTT.

The V call is TRBV12-3 or TRBV12-4, the J call TRBJ2-1, with D possibly being TRBD2 (5 bases). Between the trimmed V and J ends, which lost 1 base and 13 bases, there was a span of 11 bases. The CDR3 is made up of 12 amino acids. The CDR3 sequence: CASSLGGRSQFF. CDR3 nucleotides: TGTGCCAGCAGTTTAGGAGGGAGAAGTCAGTTCTTC.

This chain uses TRBV15 with TRBJ2-1, with 9 nucleotides matching TRBD2. The CDR3 extends over 13 amino acids. Germline assignment: CDR1 LNHNV and CDR2 YYDKDF (reference sequence). Trimming took 7 bases from V and 10 from J; bases not matched to a gene: 8. The CDR3 DNA reads TGTGCCACCACCGGGACTAGCCACGGGGAGCAGTTCTTC. Translating gives CATTGTSHGEQFF.

DNA of the CDR3: TGTGCCATAACCGGGACAGTTAATCAGCCCCAGCATTTT. As protein: CAITGTVNQPQHF. The chain employs TRBV6-5 and TRBJ1-5; 7 nucleotides align to TRBD1. Germline V gives CDR1 MNHEY, CDR2 SVGAGI. The CDR3 totals 13 residues. The V segment lost 10 bases and the J segment 4 bases; nucleotides outside the gene matches: 7.

J is TRBJ2-1 and V is TRBV14, with D perhaps matching TRBD1 (6 bases). V shed 4 bases and J shed 5 bases, with 9 bases lying between them. The CDR3 length is 13 residues. The germline V gene has CDR1 SGHDN and CDR2 FVKESK. This CDR3 reads CASSPGVDNEQFF. CDR3 in DNA: TGTGCCAGCAGCCCAGGGGTTGACAATGAGCAGTTCTTC.

This clone appeared a single time. This chain connects TRBV20-1 to TRBJ1-1, with 8 bases lining up with TRBD1. CDR1 is DFQATT, CDR2 SNEGSKA, per germline (reference sequence). The length of the CDR3 is 13 residues. Trimming removed 3 bases from V and 7 bases from J; junction bases left unmatched: 7. CDR3 bases: TGCAGTGCTAGTACCGGGACAGGCGGTGAAGCTTTCTTT. This encodes CSASTGTGGEAFF.

Comments on this clone: At one of its ends the junction is not consistent with the germline gene, which may arise from a read error. The chain combines TRBV7-7 with TRBJ2-2; 8 bases are shared with TRBD2. The CDR3 spans 14 residues. The germline gives CDR1 SSHAT, CDR2 FNYEAQ (reference sequence). DNA for the CDR3: TGTGCTAGCAGCTCCGGGGGGGTGACCGGGGAGCTGTTTTTT. Its protein product is CASSSGGVTGELFF.

V is TRBV7-9 and J is TRBJ1-3, with D uncertain. The V end lost 5 bases, the J end lost 0 bases, and 11 bases lay between the germline ends. This CDR3 is 15 amino acids long. CDR1 SEHNR and CDR2 FQNEAQ come from the germline V gene (reference sequence). CDR3 DNA sequence: TGTGCCAGCAGCCCACCCGGGATCTCTGGAAACACCATATATTTT. Its protein is CASSPPGISGNTIYF.

The CDR3 reads CASSPSGIETQYF. Here the CDR3 DNA reads TGTGCCAGCAGCCCTAGCGGGATAGAGACCCAGTACTTC. The chain carries TRBV3-1 (or the pseudogene TRBV3-2) and TRBJ2-5, with TRBD2 matching 9 bases. Unmatched junction bases numbered 1, after V lost 4 bases and J lost 4 bases. This CDR3 has 13 residues. CDR1 is LGHDT, CDR2 YNNKEL, per germline (reference sequence).

This sequence joins TRBV2 and TRBJ1-4; TRBD1 matches 10 bases. The germline V gene has CDR1 SNHLY and CDR2 FYNNEI. The V and J ends lost 8 bases and 1 base, in that order; junction bases with no gene match: 4. This CDR3 has 15 residues. The CDR3 bases are TGTGCCAGCGGGGGACAGGGGCAAACTAATGAAAAACTGTTTTTT. It translates to CASGGQGQTNEKLFF.

V usage is TRBV7-9 and J usage is TRBJ1-2; a weak D match, TRBD1 (6 bases). This CDR3 has 15 amino acids. V lost 5 bases and J 4 bases, leaving 17 bases between the germline ends. Germline assignment: CDR1 SEHNR and CDR2 FQNEAQ (reference sequence). The CDR3 sequence is CASSLSRGKIYGYTF. The CDR3 nucleotides read TGTGCCAGCAGCCTCAGCAGGGGAAAGATCTATGGCTACACCTTC.

The chain couples TRBV5-1 to TRBJ1-1, with a weak D call TRBD1 (6 bases). V lost 0 bases, J lost 5 bases, and 11 bases lay in between. The CDR3 totals 14 residues. The V gene's germline CDR1 is SGHRS and CDR2 YFSETQ. DNA of the CDR3: TGCGCCAGCAGCTTGGAACAGGGTTTAACTGAAGCTTTCTTT. Translating gives CASSLEQGLTEAFF.

The V gene is TRBV4-2, the J gene TRBJ2-3, with TRBD2 matching over 12 bases. CDR1 and CDR2 from the germline V gene are LGHNA and YNFKEQ. The junction had 2 bases not matched to a gene; V was cut back by 4 bases and J by 0 bases. The CDR3 runs 16 residues. CDR3 in DNA: TGTGCCAGCAGCCCCGGGACTAGCGGGAGCACAGATACGCAGTATTTT. Amino acids: CASSPGTSGSTDTQYF.

This chain links TRBV7-8 with TRBJ2-7; perhaps TRBD2 as D (6 bases). Germline CDR1 reads SGHVS; CDR2 reads FQNEAQ. The CDR3 consists of 15 residues. V shed 5 bases and J shed 0 bases, with 14 bases lying between them. The CDR3 bases are TGTGCCAGCAGCCGGGGTGGAGGGAACTCCTACGAGCAGTACTTC. It codes for CASSRGGGNSYEQYF.

The chain combines TRBV11-2 with TRBJ2-7; no clear D. Germline assignment: CDR1 SGHAT and CDR2 FQNNGV. The CDR3 has 14 residues. The V end lost 1 base, the J end lost 4 bases, and 11 bases lay between the germline ends. CDR3 in amino acids: CASSLASGEYEQYF. CDR3 DNA sequence: TGTGCCAGCAGCTTAGCCTCCGGAGAGTACGAGCAGTACTTC.

The rearrangement uses TRBV6-1 and TRBJ1-2, with 8 bases that match TRBD1. V lost 2 bases and J lost 4; bases outside the gene matches: 12. The CDR3 covers 17 residues. Germline values: CDR1 MNHNS, CDR2 SASEGT. CDR3 amino acids: CASSEFRTGSVRYGYTF. CDR3 sequence (DNA): TGTGCCAGCAGTGAATTTAGGACAGGGAGTGTCCGCTATGGCTACACCTTC.

The chain couples TRBV5-5 to TRBJ1-4; D remains unclear. Trimming removed 4 bases from V and 0 bases from J, with 16 bases in between. Germline V gives CDR1 SGHKS, CDR2 YYEKEE (reference sequence). The CDR3 extends over 17 amino acids. The CDR3 nucleotides read TGTGCCAGCAGCCCGGAGGCCGGGCGTGCAACTAATGAAAAACTGTTTTTT. Encoded protein: CASSPEAGRATNEKLFF. The full variable domain, completed using reference TRBV5-5 and TRBJ1-4, is DAGVTQSPTHLIKTRGQQVTLRCSPISGHKSVSWYQQVLGQGPQFIFQYYEKEERGRGNFPDRFSARQFPNYSSELNVNALLLGDSALYLCASSPEAGRATNEKLFFGSGTQLSVL.

The V and J genes are TRBV18 and TRBJ2-7; D is perhaps TRBD2 (6 bases). Trimming shortened V by 4 bases and J by 6 bases, and 13 bases separated the two germline ends. The CDR3 loop spans 13 amino acids. CDR1 is KGHSH, CDR2 LQKENI, per germline. This CDR3 is CASSRGGTGEQYF. In DNA, the CDR3 is TGTGCCAGCTCACGGGGCGGGACGGGCGAGCAGTACTTC.

The V call is TRBV2, the J call TRBJ1-5; 8 positions agree with TRBD1. The V gene end was trimmed by 6 bases and the J gene end by 6 bases; junction bases not matched to a gene: 7. In germline, CDR1 is SNHLY, CDR2 FYNNEI. This CDR3 comprises 14 residues. The CDR3 DNA is TGTGCCAGCAGCTTACAGGGGGAGGGTCAGCCCCAGCATTTT. As protein: CASSLQGEGQPQHF.

This clone has just one count. J is TRBJ1-1 and V is TRBV10-3, with D uncertain. V gave up 0 bases and J gave up 1 base, with 9 bases separating them. This CDR3 contains 15 residues. Germline V gene sequence: CDR1 ENHRY, CDR2 SYGVKD. CDR3 residues: CAISESVGSNTEAFF. DNA for the CDR3: TGTGCCATCAGTGAGTCGGTCGGGTCGAACACTGAAGCTTTCTTT.

The chain links TRBV2 to TRBJ2-7; weak D call: TRBD1 (5 bases). With 7 bases removed from V and 3 bases from J, the gap between germline ends came to 19 bases. The CDR3 has 15 residues. Germline CDR1 and CDR2: SNHLY and FYNNEI. Here the CDR3 reads CASTASSDSIYEQYF. In DNA, the CDR3 is TGTGCCAGCACTGCGAGCAGTGACAGCATCTACGAGCAGTACTTC.

This chain links TRBV11-2 with TRBJ1-6; D call uncertain. The CDR3 consists of 15 residues. The germline CDR1 and CDR2 sequences are SGHAT and FQNNGV. V lost 0 bases and J 9 bases, leaving 12 bases between the germline ends. As DNA, the CDR3 is TGTGCCAGCAGCTTAGATGGCGGAGTAGGTTCACCCCTCCACTTT. Encoded protein: CASSLDGGVGSPLHF.

Comments on this clone: The sample carries other DNA sequences with the same CDR3. This chain connects TRBV18 to TRBJ2-6; D unclear. V lost 1 base to trimming and J lost 0 bases, with 4 bases between them. The CDR3 covers 15 residues. Germline values: CDR1 KGHSH, CDR2 LQKENI. As DNA, the CDR3 is TGTGCCAGCTCACCACTCATCTCTGGGGCCAACGTCCTGACTTTC. This gives the protein CASSPLISGANVLTF.

The chain has TRBV25-1 and TRBJ1-5, with D hard to call. V was shortened by 4 bases and J by 3 bases, with 7 bases between the two germline ends. Germline V CDR1 and CDR2: MGHDK, SYGVNS. CDR3 length equals 13 residues. CDR3 sequence reads: CASSGPFNQPQHF. The CDR3 nucleotides are TGTGCCAGCAGTGGGCCCTTCAATCAGCCCCAGCATTTT.